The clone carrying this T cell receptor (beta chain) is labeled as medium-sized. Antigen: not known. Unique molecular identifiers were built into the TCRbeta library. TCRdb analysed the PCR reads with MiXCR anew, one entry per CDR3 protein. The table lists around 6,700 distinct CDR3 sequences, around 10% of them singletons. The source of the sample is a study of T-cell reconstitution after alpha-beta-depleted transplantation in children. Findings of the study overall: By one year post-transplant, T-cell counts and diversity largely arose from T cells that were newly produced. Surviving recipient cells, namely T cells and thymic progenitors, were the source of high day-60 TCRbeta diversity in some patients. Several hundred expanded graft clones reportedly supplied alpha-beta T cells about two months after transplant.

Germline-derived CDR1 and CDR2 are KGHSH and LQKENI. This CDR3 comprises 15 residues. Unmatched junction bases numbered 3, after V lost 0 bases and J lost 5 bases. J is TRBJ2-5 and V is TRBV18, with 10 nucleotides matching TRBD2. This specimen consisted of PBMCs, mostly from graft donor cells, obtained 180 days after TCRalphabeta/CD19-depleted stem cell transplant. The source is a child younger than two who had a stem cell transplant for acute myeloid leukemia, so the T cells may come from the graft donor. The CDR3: CASSPPLAGAETQYF. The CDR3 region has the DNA TGTGCCAGCTCACCACCGCTAGCGGGAGCGGAGACCCAGTACTTC. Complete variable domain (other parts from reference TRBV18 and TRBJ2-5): NAGVMQNPRHLVRRRGQEARLRCSPMKGHSHVYWYRQLPEEGLKFMVYLQKENIIDESGMPKERFSAEFPKEGPSILRIQQVVRGDSAAYFCASSPPLAGAETQYFGPGTRLLVL.